This T cell receptor (beta chain) emerged from a study of tumor-infiltrating lymphocytes in primary liver carcinoma. Study summary: Tumor stage was T1-T3 N0M0, and tumor size was about 4 to 11 cm across. Samples produced roughly 3.5 to 7.5 million productive TCRbeta reads, comparable across tissue types.

On this clonotype itself: Its target is not known. A junction boundary mismatches the germline segment, possibly from a read error.

From around 18-30 mg of unsorted bulk tissue, DNA and RNA were co-extracted together. Donors underwent surgery for histopathologically diagnosed primary liver carcinoma. Synthesis of TCR beta cDNA was carried out from approximately 0.55 ug total RNA with a constant-region primer. Each TCR beta library was derived from three nested multiplex PCR rounds that employed slightly modified ARM-PCR. From the multiplex PCR reads, TCRdb called clonotypes with MiXCR, one entry per CDR3 protein. The sample includes about 74,000 distinct CDR3 sequences, roughly two thirds of them seen just once. Study outcomes and limitations: The difference in top-250-clone fraction between tumors and blood was significant, favoring tumors (p = 0.039).

The sample consisted of liver tumor tissue from sampling region 4. Subset: tumor region T4, right-lateral pole. This TCR was sampled from a man in his forties or fifties with primary liver carcinoma and hepatitis B virus infection.

DNA of the CDR3: TGCAGCGTTGGCCCACCGGGCACAGATACGCATTATTTT. It encodes CSVGPPGTDTHYF. The gene calls are TRBV29-1 and TRBJ2-3, with D unresolved. The CDR3 contains 13 residues. Germline assignment: CDR1 SQVTM and CDR2 ANQGSEA.